This T cell receptor (beta chain) derives from a study of blood T cell repertoires in COVID-19. Study summary: Sample material is recorded as cDNA or gDNA derived from T cells, B-cell-depleted T cells, or PBMCs.

In the original processing: Amplified reference gene primers provided the basis for estimating nucleated cell counts. Sequencing used immunoSEQ multiplex PCR; TCRdb keeps in-frame clones, though not all of them. The D gene and trimming were derived from the DNA, and the V and J assignments and clone size from that table. The sample holds around 100,000 clones; 75% to 90% are singletons and the top ten take less than 40%. V lost 3 bases, J lost 0 bases, and 15 bases lay in between. Per the germline V gene, CDR1 is LGHNA and CDR2 is YNFKEQ. CDR3 length equals 16 residues. The sequenced sample was peripheral blood. The sequence derives from a woman older than 75 with acute or convalescent COVID-19. The rearrangement links TRBV4-2 to TRBJ2-7; D is perhaps TRBD1 (6 bases). CDR3 residues: CASSQVSRGSSYEQYF. The CDR3 DNA is TGTGCCAGCAGCCAGGTTTCGAGGGGGAGCTCCTACGAGCAGTACTTC.